These 14 T cell receptor beta chains originate from one sample sequenced in a study of cytomegalovirus exposure and HLA in healthy donors. The PCR ran on 60 Vbeta and 13 Jbeta primers. TCRdb keeps only in-frame clones here, not all; method: immunoSEQ multiplex PCR. The sample yields 75,000 to 100,000 clones, roughly 70% seen once. Sequencing was performed on PBMCs. All receptors come from a male donor in good health and CMV-seronegative.

This chain uses TRBV29-1 with TRBJ1-1; TRBD1 is a possible D gene (5 bases). V dropped 5 bases and J dropped 4 bases, with 11 bases sitting between them. The CDR3 is 12 amino acids. Germline V gene sequence: CDR1 SQVTM, CDR2 ANQGSEA. The chain's CDR3 is CSVRQFATEAFF. DNA of the CDR3: TGCAGCGTTAGACAGTTCGCCACTGAAGCTTTCTTT.

This clone occurred once. The chain couples TRBV19 to TRBJ2-4, with a tentative D call TRBD2 (6 bases). V was shortened by 2 bases and J by 1 base, with 9 bases between the two germline ends. Per germline, CDR1 LNHDA and CDR2 SQIVND (reference sequence). The CDR3 is 15 amino acids. The CDR3: CASSISGLAKNIQYF. CDR3 nucleotide sequence: TGTGCCAGTAGTATAAGCGGGTTGGCCAAAAACATTCAGTACTTC.

V is TRBV4-1 and J is TRBJ1-2, with 9 bases fitting TRBD1. Germline-derived CDR1 and CDR2 are MGHRA and YSYEKL. CDR3 size: 17 residues. Losses at the gene ends were 4 bases for V and 7 bases for J; bases not matched to a gene: 16. The DNA for the CDR3 is TGCGCCAGCAGCCTTGTCCGGGACAGGGAATTAGCGGGTGGCTACACCTTC. Encoded protein: CASSLVRDRELAGGYTF.

The CDR3 nucleotides are TGCGCCAGCAGCCAAGTGGAGGGAACCAACTATGGCTACACCTTC. Its protein product is CASSQVEGTNYGYTF. The J gene is TRBJ1-2, the V gene TRBV4-1; D call uncertain. The V gene's germline CDR1 is MGHRA and CDR2 YSYEKL. This CDR3 has 15 residues. Between the trimmed V and J ends, which lost 1 base and 2 bases, there was a span of 11 bases.

The V call is TRBV6-1, the J call TRBJ2-3; no clear D gene. CDR1 and CDR2 from the germline V gene are MNHNS and SASEGT. The V end was cut by 4 bases, the J end by 0 bases, with 8 bases between. The CDR3 contains 14 residues. This CDR3 is CASSVPQSTDTQYF. The CDR3 region has the DNA TGTGCCAGCAGTGTACCCCAGAGCACAGATACGCAGTATTTT.

The V call is TRBV25-1, the J call TRBJ2-7; D may be TRBD1 (6 bases). Trimming took 9 bases from V and 7 from J, leaving 19 bases between them. Looked up from germline, CDR1 is MGHDK and CDR2 is SYGVNS. The CDR3 is 13 residues long. CDR3 sequence: CARPGQIAWEQYF. The CDR3 nucleotides read TGTGCCAGACCGGGACAAATTGCCTGGGAGCAGTACTTC.

The CDR3 DNA is TGTGCCATCAGCAGGGCTTCAGAGACCCAGTACTTC. Translating gives CAISRASETQYF. The J gene is TRBJ2-5, the V gene TRBV10-3; tentative D call: TRBD1 (5 bases). Trimming removed 6 bases at V and 4 bases at J, with 9 bases between. CDR3 length: 12 amino acids. Germline CDR1 ENHRY, CDR2 SYGVKD.

This clone showed up just a few times. This sequence joins TRBV7-2 and TRBJ1-5; D is unresolved. V lost 2 bases and J 5 bases, leaving 13 bases between the germline ends. Germline CDR1 is SGHTA and CDR2 is FQGNSA. The CDR3 consists of 15 residues. CDR3 residues: CASSLSGWFYQPQHF. CDR3 DNA: TGTGCCAGCAGCTTAAGCGGCTGGTTCTATCAGCCCCAGCATTTT.

This chain uses TRBV10-2 with TRBJ2-7; 8 bases map to TRBD1. The CDR3 extends over 14 amino acids. The V segment lost 4 bases and the J segment 2 bases; nucleotides outside the gene matches: 4. CDR1 is WSHSY, CDR2 SAAADI, per germline. CDR3 nucleotide sequence: TGCGCCAGCAGTGCGGACAGGGTCCCCTACGAGCAGTACTTC. Translation gives CASSADRVPYEQYF.

The chain joins TRBV7-2 to TRBJ1-1, with TRBD1 matching over 8 bases. The CDR3 runs 14 residues. The germline V gene encodes CDR1 SGHTA and CDR2 FQGNSA. Unmatched junction bases numbered 5, after V lost 5 bases and J lost 3 bases. The CDR3, as DNA: TGTGCCAGCAGCCCCCAGGGGGCCCACACTGAAGCTTTCTTT. It translates to CASSPQGAHTEAFF.

J is TRBJ1-1 and V is TRBV11-2; D ambiguous. The CDR3 is made up of 14 amino acids. The germline V gene encodes CDR1 SGHAT and CDR2 FQNNGV. The germline V and J ends were trimmed by 3 bases and 2 bases, with 10 bases remaining between them. In DNA form, the CDR3 reads TGTGCCAGCAGCTTTCGAGGAGTAAACACTGAAGCTTTCTTT. Translating it yields CASSFRGVNTEAFF.

V gene TRBV28 combines with J gene TRBJ1-2; the D gene is possibly TRBD1 (5 bases). V gave up 6 bases and J gave up 2 bases, with 16 bases separating them. CDR1 is MDHEN, CDR2 SYDVKM, per germline. The CDR3 is 15 amino acids. The CDR3 region is CASSHRQGSNYGYTF. The DNA for the CDR3 is TGTGCCAGCAGCCACCGGCAGGGCTCCAACTATGGCTACACCTTC.

The chain uses TRBV11-2 and TRBJ2-3, with 8 positions matching TRBD1. This CDR3 has 19 residues. The V gene end was trimmed by 1 base and the J gene end by 0 bases; junction bases not matched to a gene: 12. CDR1 and CDR2 (germline): SGHAT, FQNNGV. This CDR3 reads CASSLAGDRGLWSTDTQYF. The CDR3, as DNA: TGTGCCAGCAGCTTAGCAGGAGACAGGGGATTGTGGAGCACAGATACGCAGTATTTT.

The genes are TRBV2 and TRBJ2-2, with TRBD1 matching over 9 bases. V was pared by 2 bases and J by 1 base, with 5 bases of the junction left unmatched. This CDR3 spans 17 amino acids. CDR1 and CDR2 (germline): SNHLY, FYNNEI. CDR3 DNA: TGTGCCAGCAGTGAATTAGGGACAGGGAAGAACACCGGGGAGCTGTTTTTT. Protein: CASSELGTGKNTGELFF.